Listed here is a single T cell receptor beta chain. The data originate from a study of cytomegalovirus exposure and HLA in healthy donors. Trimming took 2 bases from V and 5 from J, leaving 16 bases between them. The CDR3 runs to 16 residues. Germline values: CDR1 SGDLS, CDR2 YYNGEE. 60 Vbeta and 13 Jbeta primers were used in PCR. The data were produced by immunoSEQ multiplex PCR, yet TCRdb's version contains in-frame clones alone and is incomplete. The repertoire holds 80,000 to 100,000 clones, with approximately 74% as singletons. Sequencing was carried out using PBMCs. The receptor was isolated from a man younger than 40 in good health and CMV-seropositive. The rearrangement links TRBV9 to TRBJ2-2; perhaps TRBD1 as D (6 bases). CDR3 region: CASSVLGASGTGELFF. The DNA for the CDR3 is TGTGCCAGCAGCGTCCTGGGGGCTAGTGGGACCGGGGAGCTGTTTTTT. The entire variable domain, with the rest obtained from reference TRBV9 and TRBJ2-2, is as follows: DSGVTQTPKHLITATGQRVTLRCSPRSGDLSVYWYQQSLDQGLQFLIQYYNGEERAKGNILERFSAQQFPDLHSELNLSSLELGDSALYFCASSVLGASGTGELFFGEGSRLTVL.